The entry below gives a single TCR gamma chain sequence along with its context. Its target is not known. The CDR3 has 11 amino acids. After removal of 0 bases from V and 11 bases from J, the junction contained 4 bases not matched to a gene. Germline V gene lookup returns CDR1 VINAFY and CDR2 YDVSNSKD. After alphabeta T cell depletion, CD3+ Vdelta1+ Vdelta2- thymocytes were sorted. Vdelta1+ thymocyte sorts reached between about 96% and 99.6% purity. This sample was taken from a study of Vδ1+ human thymocytes. Study results and caveats: Thymic delta-chain repertoires held roughly 20% Vdelta2 sequences and few Vdelta3, despite high sort purity. Thymic TRG and TRD repertoires appeared highly polyclonal.

Sequences come from RNA converted to cDNA by reverse transcription. Multiplex PCR used pooled V-gene forward primers and a constant-region reverse primer to amplify CDR3s. TCRdb reprocessed the multiplex PCR reads through CATT. Here the sample spans tens of thousands of gamma-chain clones, roughly 15% being singletons. The chain employs TRGV5 and TRGJ1 or TRGJ2. Sequenced material: Vdelta1+ gamma-delta thymocytes from the thymus. Subset indicated: FACS-sorted CD3+ TCRalphabeta- TCRVdelta1+ TCRVdelta2- thymocytes. This receptor was identified in a child younger than two who had congenital heart surgery. In nucleotides, the CDR3 is TGTGCCACCTGGGACAGGCATGAGAAACTCTTT. Its protein is CATWDRHEKLF.